A single T cell receptor (beta chain) is shown here with its context. Its antigen remains unidentified. Per-base qualities were not stored, and no clone one base away is much larger. Participants in the prospective study were enrolled through a virtual design, were aged about 18 to 90 years, and lived in about two dozen United States geographic areas. In the prospective study, participants were assigned to cohorts based on the clinical history participants reported in a screening survey and a study questionnaire. For ImmuneRACE Cohort 3, a participant was defined as recovered based on two consecutive negative NP/OP PCR tests, clearance by a healthcare professional, or resolution of symptoms. Each participant in the prospective study had whole blood, serum and a nasopharyngeal or oropharyngeal swab collected by mobile phlebotomists. Prospective study participants could optionally give additional blood draws and questionnaires over an approximately 2-month period. Prospective study blood samples were shipped either frozen or at room temperature before DNA extraction.

The data belong to a study of blood T cell repertoires in COVID-19 (TCRdb year 2020). The study in broad terms: Samples from collaborators originated in the United States, Italy and Spain and spanned both the acute and convalescent phases of COVID-19. The prospective study material was composed of cDNA or gDNA derived from T cells, B-cell-depleted T cells, or PBMCs. Deeply sampled blood TCRbeta repertoires from subjects exposed to, actively infected with, or recovered from COVID-19 were included in the dataset. The repertoires were released in a freely available public database intended as a resource for research on the immune response to SARS-CoV-2. The samples were drawn from the first 160 participants of the ongoing ImmuneRACE study and from 1,254 subjects provided by 6 global collaborators. A de-identified subject ID, COVID-19 status, age in years and sex were almost always included in the sample metadata. HLA class I and class II types, where available, came from metadata supplied by the sample provider rather than from assay-based typing. What the research found in general, with its limitations: The amount of clinical and demographic metadata varied by source and participant and was provided uncurated.

The immunoSEQ Assay, a bias-controlled multiplex PCR, was used to amplify TCRbeta CDR3 regions from genomic DNA. Processing in the source paper ran as follows. The number of nucleated cells in each sample was estimated from the amplification of reference gene primers within the assay. To quantify the absolute abundance of each unique TCRbeta CDR3 rearrangement, sequence reads were collapsed and filtered. Productive Simpson clonality was computed per sample as the square root of Simpson's diversity index over productive rearrangements. TCRdb retrieved this table from immuneACCESS and kept in-frame rearrangements only. Not all clones are present; in checked studies, unresolved V genes account for under half, and no reason is known for the remainder. V, J and clone size were drawn from that table, and D and trimming were deduced from the DNA. Recorded for this sample are 200,000 or so clones; about 84% of them occurred a single time. Of the sample, 1.8% falls within the top ten clones.

V has 6 bases trimmed and J has 4 bases trimmed; junction bases matching no gene number 0. The CDR3 holds 12 amino acids from the cysteine to the phenylalanine. Kept here is only the CDR3 DNA, which spans 36 bases and is read in frame from base 1. Per the germline V gene, MNHEY is the CDR1 and SVGAGI is the CDR2. Input material: PBMCs or T cells enriched from blood (not recorded which). The sequence is built from TRBV6-5 and TRBJ2-5, with 9 middle bases fitting TRBD1. This clonotype was obtained from a man aged 55-75 years who had recovered from COVID-19. The DNA is as follows: TGTGCCAGCAGGACAGGGGGAGAGACCCAGTACTTC. It codes for CASRTGGETQYF.